The 19 T cell receptor beta chains below come from one sample, sequenced in a study of OX40 agonist ivuxolimab in advanced cancers. Measured with immunoSEQ multiplex PCR; TCRdb has only the in-frame clones, and not every one. Here the sample spans roughly 67,000 clones, around 80% being singletons. The sequencing here drew on CD4+ or CD8+ T cells sorted from blood, taken in a trial of the OX40 agonist ivuxolimab. The receptors stem from an adult with an advanced solid tumor such as melanoma, head and neck, liver or kidney cancer.

This clone was picked up a small number of times. The rearrangement links TRBV10-1 to TRBJ2-2, with D perhaps TRBD1 (6 bases). Germline lookup yields CDR1 WNHNN and CDR2 SYGVQD (reference sequence). Between the trimmed V and J ends, which lost 6 bases and 6 bases, there was a span of 17 bases. The CDR3 totals 15 residues. The DNA of the CDR3 is TGCGCCAGCAGAACGAGACAGGATGGAGCCGGGGAGCTGTTTTTT. It specifies CASRTRQDGAGELFF.

The chain joins TRBV2 to TRBJ2-7; D is unresolved. The CDR3 runs 12 residues. Per germline, CDR1 SNHLY and CDR2 FYNNEI. V lost 6 bases and J lost 0, with 6 bases in between. CDR3 in DNA: TGTGCCAGCAGGGGTAGCTCCTACGAGCAGTACTTC. Protein product: CASRGSSYEQYF.

There are a few counts of this clone. The chain joins TRBV19 to TRBJ2-5; TRBD2 matches at 15 bases. The V segment lost 4 bases and the J segment 5 bases; nucleotides outside the gene matches: 2. The CDR3 contains 15 residues. Germline CDR1 LNHDA, CDR2 SQIVND (reference sequence). DNA of the CDR3: TGTGCCAGTAGTAGAGGACTAGCGGGAGGGGAGACCCAGTACTTC. It specifies CASSRGLAGGETQYF. Filled out from reference TRBV19 and TRBJ2-5, the complete variable domain reads DGGITQSPKYLFRKEGQNVTLSCEQNLNHDAMYWYRQDPGQGLRLIYYSQIVNDFQKGDIAEGYSVSREKKESFPLTVTSAQKNPTAFYLCASSRGLAGGETQYFGPGTRLLVL.

This chain links TRBV19 with TRBJ1-1; unclear D gene. Germline V gene data show CDR1 as LNHDA and CDR2 as SQIVND (reference sequence). V shed 1 base and J shed 2 bases, with 17 bases lying between them. CDR3 length equals 17 residues. The CDR3 DNA is TGTGCCAGTAGTATAGTACCCCTAAGTGGGGAAAACACTGAAGCTTTCTTT. Residues: CASSIVPLSGENTEAFF.

The J gene is TRBJ2-4, the V gene TRBV4-1, with D unclear. This CDR3 region has 16 residues. CDR1 MGHRA and CDR2 YSYEKL come from the germline V gene. V dropped 4 bases and J dropped 1 base, with 14 bases sitting between them. The CDR3 coding sequence is TGCGCCAGCAGCCCCCTCCCCACCGGTGCCAAAAACATTCAGTACTTC. Its protein is CASSPLPTGAKNIQYF.

V usage is TRBV19 and J usage is TRBJ2-1, with 13 bases that match TRBD2. The CDR3 runs 17 residues. The V gene's germline CDR1 is LNHDA and CDR2 SQIVND (reference sequence). Trimming at V came to 10 bases and at J to 7 bases, leaving 16 bases not matched to a gene. This chain's CDR3 is CATRPGTSGIAGNEQFF. The CDR3 DNA follows: TGTGCCACTAGGCCCGGGACTAGCGGGATTGCGGGTAATGAGCAGTTCTTC.

The CDR3 sequence is CASSVDRANVLTF. The CDR3 coding sequence is TGTGCCAGCAGCGTGGACAGGGCCAACGTCCTGACTTTC. This chain uses TRBV5-8 with TRBJ2-6, with D tentatively TRBD1 (5 bases). Germline lookup yields CDR1 SGHTS and CDR2 YDEGEE. V gave up 4 bases and J gave up 5 bases, with 7 bases separating them. This CDR3 is built from 13 residues. Filled out from reference TRBV5-8 and TRBJ2-6, the complete variable domain reads EAGVTQSPTHLIKTRGQQATLRCSPISGHTSVYWYQQALGLGLQFLLWYDEGEERNRGNFPPRFSGRQFPNYSSELNVNALELEDSALYLCASSVDRANVLTFGAGSRLTVL.

The chain links TRBV4-2 to TRBJ2-5; D remains unclear. The ends were cut back, 0 bases at V and 5 bases at J, with 10 bases in the middle. This CDR3 is built from 14 residues. Germline CDR1 reads LGHNA; CDR2 reads YNFKEQ. The CDR3 DNA follows: TGTGCCAGCAGCCAAGAGCTTTACCGGGAGACCCAGTACTTC. It codes for CASSQELYRETQYF.

This chain uses TRBV2 with TRBJ2-7; TRBD2 agrees at 12 bases. Per germline, CDR1 SNHLY and CDR2 FYNNEI. V was clipped by 6 bases and J by 3 bases; unmatched bases: 12. The CDR3 totals 17 residues. This CDR3 reads CASSKSKLAGGVYEQYF. CDR3 nucleotide sequence: TGTGCCAGCAGCAAAAGCAAACTAGCGGGAGGCGTCTACGAGCAGTACTTC.

The chain couples TRBV7-2 to TRBJ2-7; no firm D call. The germline V gene has CDR1 SGHTA and CDR2 FQGNSA. There are 16 residues in the CDR3. The V end lost 0 bases, the J end lost 2 bases, and 14 bases lay between the germline ends. The CDR3 is CASSLAGMADPYEQYF. The CDR3 DNA sequence: TGTGCCAGCAGCTTAGCGGGAATGGCGGATCCCTACGAGCAGTACTTC.

The genes are TRBV10-3 and TRBJ1-3; D remains unclear. This CDR3 is built from 11 residues. Germline V gives CDR1 ENHRY, CDR2 SYGVKD. The ends were cut back, 4 bases at V and 3 bases at J, with 1 base in the middle. CDR3 bases: TGTGCCATCAGTGGTGGAAACACCATATATTTT. Protein sequence: CAISGGNTIYF.

This clone was seen a few times. The chain combines TRBV10-3 with TRBJ1-1; perhaps TRBD1 as D (6 bases). This CDR3 has 14 amino acids. Germline CDR1 is ENHRY and CDR2 is SYGVKD. The V gene lost 4 bases and the J gene lost 4 bases, with 13 bases spanning the gap. The CDR3 DNA sequence: TGTGCCATCAGTGGTGGGGGCGGAGGCACTGAAGCTTTCTTT. Translated, it gives CAISGGGGGTEAFF.

The genes are TRBV19 and TRBJ2-4, with 9 bases fitting TRBD1. The CDR3 covers 14 residues. Looked up from germline, CDR1 is LNHDA and CDR2 is SQIVND (reference sequence). V dropped 7 bases and J dropped 8; count of bases not matched to a gene: 9. The CDR3, as DNA: TGTGCCAGTACCCCAGACAGGGGGGGATACATTCAGTACTTC. It encodes CASTPDRGGYIQYF. Full variable domain (remainder filled in from reference TRBV19 and TRBJ2-4): DGGITQSPKYLFRKEGQNVTLSCEQNLNHDAMYWYRQDPGQGLRLIYYSQIVNDFQKGDIAEGYSVSREKKESFPLTVTSAQKNPTAFYLCASTPDRGGYIQYFGAGTRLSVL.

This clone showed up just once. V and J are TRBV6-1 and TRBJ2-1, with TRBD1 matching over 7 bases. Losses at the gene ends were 4 bases for V and 1 base for J; bases not matched to a gene: 10. Germline values: CDR1 MNHNS, CDR2 SASEGT. The CDR3 sequence is 17 residues long. CDR3 DNA sequence: TGTGCCAGCAGTGTCCTAGGGGGCAGGAGATCCTACAATGAGCAGTTCTTC. Amino acids: CASSVLGGRRSYNEQFF.

This clone showed up just a few times. This rearrangement joins TRBV7-2 to TRBJ2-2, with 10 bases that match TRBD1. The CDR3 is made up of 17 amino acids. Losses at the gene ends were 5 bases for V and 5 bases for J; bases not matched to a gene: 11. CDR1 and CDR2 from the germline V gene are SGHTA and FQGNSA. CDR3 bases: TGTGCCAGCAGCCGATGGACCGGGACAGGGGCGACCGGGGAGCTGTTTTTT. Translation gives CASSRWTGTGATGELFF. The full variable domain, with the rest looked up from reference TRBV7-2 and TRBJ2-2, is GAGVSQSPSNKVTEKGKDVELRCDPISGHTALYWYRQSLGQGLEFLIYFQGNSAPDKSGLPSDRFSAERTGGSVSTLTIQRTQQEDSAVYLCASSRWTGTGATGELFFGEGSRLTVL.

The chain is built from TRBV2 and TRBJ1-1, with D perhaps TRBD1 (5 bases). V lost 7 bases and J 0 bases, leaving 12 bases between the germline ends. The CDR3 has 14 amino acids. Germline V gene data show CDR1 as SNHLY and CDR2 as FYNNEI. Here the CDR3 reads CASTRQFMNTEAFF. The CDR3 DNA reads as TGTGCCAGCACCAGACAGTTCATGAACACTGAAGCTTTCTTT.

The chain employs TRBV7-2 and TRBJ1-2; a possible D gene is TRBD1 (6 bases). In germline, CDR1 is SGHTA, CDR2 FQGNSA. This CDR3 contains 14 residues. V shed 5 bases and J shed 3 bases, with 13 bases lying between them. The CDR3 DNA reads as TGTGCCAGCAGCGTACAGGGATTCGACTATGGCTACACCTTC. It yields the protein CASSVQGFDYGYTF.

This clone was seen a handful of times. This sequence joins TRBV7-6 and TRBJ2-1; unclear D gene. The CDR3 covers 13 residues. Germline CDR1 SGHVS, CDR2 FNYEAQ. The V gene lost 1 base and the J gene lost 7 bases, with 8 bases spanning the gap. CDR3 sequence: CASSLGPENEQFF. As DNA, the CDR3 is TGTGCCAGCAGCTTAGGGCCTGAGAATGAGCAGTTCTTC.

A note on this clone: Other nucleotide sequences in the sample specify the same CDR3. The rearrangement links TRBV5-1 to TRBJ1-2, with TRBD1 identical over 7 bases. V lost 3 bases and J lost 5; bases outside the gene matches: 7. There are 14 residues in the CDR3. CDR1 and CDR2 from the germline V gene are SGHRS and YFSETQ. The CDR3 DNA reads as TGCGCCAGCAGCTACTCAACAGGGGATTATGGCTACACCTTC. Protein: CASSYSTGDYGYTF.